Sequencing of this TCR beta chain was carried out in a study of OX40 agonist ivuxolimab in advanced cancers. Trimming removed 3 bases from V and 5 bases from J; junction bases left unmatched: 23. The CDR3 is 22 residues long. Germline V lookup: CDR1 SNHLY, CDR2 FYNNEI. Sequenced by immunoSEQ multiplex PCR; TCRdb stores in-frame clones only, minus some. The profile covers approximately 22,000 clones, with 80% to 90% appearing a single time and roughly 26% taken by the ten largest. Concerning this clone itself: Antigen unknown.

The study's findings and limits: Relatively little clonal expansion, among the lowest observed, appeared in partial responders at 0.1-3.0 mg/kg. On average, CD8+ T cells showed a greater number of expanded clones than CD4+.

The material was CD4+ or CD8+ T cells sorted from blood, obtained in a trial of the OX40 agonist ivuxolimab. The sequence derives from an adult with an advanced solid tumor such as melanoma, head and neck, liver or kidney cancer. This chain connects TRBV2 to TRBJ2-1; 12 nucleotides align to TRBD2. CDR3 loop: CASSDPRGGTPGLAGYHNEQFF. The CDR3, as DNA: TGTGCCAGCAGTGACCCTCGGGGAGGCACCCCGGGACTAGCGGGTTACCACAATGAGCAGTTCTTC.